The 9 T cell receptor beta chains given below trace back to one sample, sequenced in a study of vaccination and CD4 T cells after COVID-19. Oncomine TCR Beta short-read sequencing was applied to DNA from cultured CD4+ T cells. MiXCR, run by TCRdb on the PCR reads, gives a single entry per CDR3 protein. The sample shows fewer than 16,000 distinct CDR3 sequences, approximately 53% of them seen only once. Sample treatment: approximately 11-day PBMC culture with coronavirus spike peptide pools or control peptides (ViraFEST assay). No antigen is known for these receptors. Specimen: CD4+ T cells from blood, cultured in vitro. The receptors stem from a human donor who had recovered from COVID-19.

A few counts support this clonotype. The chain has TRBV12-3 or TRBV12-4 and TRBJ2-1; D remains unclear. This CDR3 has 13 amino acids. Between the trimmed V and J ends, which lost 3 bases and 9 bases, there was a span of 12 bases. CDR3 sequence reads: CASSLAASPEQFF. In DNA form, the CDR3 reads TGTGCCAGCAGTTTGGCAGCTAGTCCTGAGCAGTTCTTC.

The gene calls are TRBV10-1 and TRBJ2-2; 9 bases are shared with TRBD1. Germline loops: CDR1 WNHNN, CDR2 SYGVQD (reference sequence). CDR3 size: 16 residues. V was clipped by 3 bases and J by 2 bases; unmatched bases: 4. CDR3 in amino acids: CASSDGTGFNTGELFF. The CDR3 DNA follows: TGCGCCAGCAGTGATGGGACAGGGTTCAACACCGGGGAGCTGTTTTTT.

This clonotype was counted between two and nine times. V usage is TRBV7-3 and J usage is TRBJ2-2, with TRBD1 matching over 10 bases. V trimming: 5 bases; J trimming: 9 bases; junction bases outside the gene matches: 6. Looked up from germline, CDR1 is SGHTA and CDR2 is FQGTGA. CDR3 length: 14 residues. The CDR3 coding sequence is TGTGCCAGCAGCCGACAGGGGGCGACAAGGGAGCTGTTTTTT. Protein: CASSRQGATRELFF.

The sample holds a few counts of this clonotype. The V gene is TRBV10-3, the J gene TRBJ2-4; TRBD1 agrees at 10 bases. CDR3 length: 15 residues. V dropped 6 bases and J dropped 5; count of bases not matched to a gene: 7. Germline assignment: CDR1 ENHRY and CDR2 SYGVKD. In DNA, the CDR3 is TGTGCCATCAGCCCCCGTGGGACAGGGGAAAACATTCAGTACTTC. Translated: CAISPRGTGENIQYF.

This clonotype was seen a single time. The V call is TRBV2, the J call TRBJ1-2; D is unresolved. Trimming left V 6 bases short and J 4 bases short, with 15 bases between. The CDR3 covers 14 residues. Germline V gives CDR1 SNHLY, CDR2 FYNNEI. The DNA for the CDR3 is TGTGCCAGCAGCCGAGAGGCGGAGAGCTATGGCTACACCTTC. Protein product: CASSREAESYGYTF.

This clonotype was detected only a few times. The J gene is TRBJ2-1, the V gene TRBV19; 7 bases line up with TRBD2. Judging by the DNA end, TRBJ2-7 fits better; the J call may be wrong. This CDR3 comprises 13 residues. The germline V gene encodes CDR1 LNHDA and CDR2 SQIVND (reference sequence). CDR3 sequence: CASSRREGYEQYF. For the CDR3, the DNA is TGTGCCAGTAGTAGAAGGGAGGGATACGAGCAGTACTTC.

The V call is TRBV6-5, the J call TRBJ1-5; D is possibly TRBD1 (5 bases). V lost 2 bases and J lost 1, with 9 bases in between. The germline CDR1 and CDR2 sequences are MNHEY and SVGAGI. The CDR3 spans 15 residues. Here the CDR3 reads CASSYAGGSNQPQHF. The CDR3 bases are TGTGCCAGCAGTTACGCGGGGGGGAGCAATCAGCCCCAGCATTTT.

The rearrangement joins TRBV19 to TRBJ2-6; TRBD2 aligns across 10 bases. In germline, CDR1 is LNHDA, CDR2 SQIVND (reference sequence). The CDR3 covers 16 residues. J lost 0 bases, V lost 8 bases, and 4 bases had no gene match. The chain's CDR3 is CASRTSGGSGANVLTF. The CDR3, as DNA: TGTGCCAGTCGGACTAGCGGTGGCTCTGGGGCCAACGTCCTGACTTTC.

The rearrangement uses TRBV7-9 and TRBJ2-7; 8 bases align to TRBD1. Trimming cost V 1 base and J 5 bases; bases outside gene matches: 7. Germline CDR1 SEHNR, CDR2 FQNEAQ (reference sequence). This CDR3 is built from 15 residues. The CDR3 coding sequence is TGTGCCAGCAGCTTAGTTAGGACAGGGAGGAACGAGCAGTACTTC. This translates into CASSLVRTGRNEQYF.